This T cell receptor (beta chain) was retrieved from a study of T cell changes during pregnancy in multiple sclerosis. Measured with immunoSEQ multiplex PCR; TCRdb has only the in-frame clones, and not every one. This sample has approximately 100,000 clones, with roughly 90% found just once. The count of this clone is one. Trimming left V 0 bases short and J 4 bases short, with 13 bases between. This CDR3 contains 17 residues. Germline lookup yields CDR1 LGHNA and CDR2 YNFKEQ. The clonotype comes from a female donor with multiple sclerosis, enrolled in a pregnancy study. The sample here was peripheral blood, taken after pregnancy. This rearrangement joins TRBV4-2 to TRBJ1-6, with D unclear. CDR3 sequence: CASSQDAHHGYNSPLHF. CDR3 sequence (DNA): TGTGCCAGCAGCCAAGATGCCCACCACGGTTATAATTCACCCCTCCACTTT.